This TCR beta chain originates from a study of OX40 agonist ivuxolimab in advanced cancers. Overall study findings and caveats: CD8+ T cells averaged more expanded clones than CD4+. The antigens recognized by the expanded peripheral T cells, that is their antigen specificity, were not determined.

Profiling relied on immunoSEQ multiplex PCR, and the TCRdb table lists in-frame clones only, not all of them. The sample has about 20,000 clones, 83% seen once; the top ten hold about an eighth. The germline V gene encodes CDR1 SQVTM and CDR2 ANQGSEA. CDR3 length: 12 residues. V dropped 4 bases and J dropped 3 bases, with 7 bases sitting between them. As concerns this clone: What it binds is unknown.

This TCR came from an adult with an advanced solid tumor such as melanoma, head and neck, liver or kidney cancer. The sequenced sample was CD4+ or CD8+ T cells sorted from blood, obtained in a trial of the OX40 agonist ivuxolimab. The V call is TRBV29-1, the J call TRBJ2-1, with D uncertain. The CDR3 spells CSVAPRYNEQFF. CDR3 sequence (DNA): TGCAGCGTTGCCCCGCGCTACAATGAGCAGTTCTTC.